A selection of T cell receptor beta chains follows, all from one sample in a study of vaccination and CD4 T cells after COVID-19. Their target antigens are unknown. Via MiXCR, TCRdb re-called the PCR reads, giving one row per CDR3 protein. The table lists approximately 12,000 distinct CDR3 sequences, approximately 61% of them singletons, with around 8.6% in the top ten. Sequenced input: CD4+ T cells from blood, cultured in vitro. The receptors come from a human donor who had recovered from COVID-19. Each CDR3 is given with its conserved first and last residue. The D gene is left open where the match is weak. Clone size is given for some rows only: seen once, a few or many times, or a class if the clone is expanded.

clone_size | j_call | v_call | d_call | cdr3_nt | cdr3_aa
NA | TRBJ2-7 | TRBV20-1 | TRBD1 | TGCAGTGCTATAGGACAGGGATGGTACGAGCAGTACTTC | CSAIGQGWYEQYF
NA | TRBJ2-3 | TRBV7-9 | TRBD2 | TGTGCCAGCAGCTCCAAGGGACTAGTCACAGATACGCAGTATTTT | CASSSKGLVTDTQYF
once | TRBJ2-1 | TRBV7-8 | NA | TGTGCCAGCAGCTTAAGCGGAACCGATTACAATGAGCAGTTCTTC | CASSLSGTDYNEQFF
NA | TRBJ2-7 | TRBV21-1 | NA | TGTGCCAGCAGCAACGTACAGGTAATCTACGAGCGGTACTTC | CASSNVQVIYERYF
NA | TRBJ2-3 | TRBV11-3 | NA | TGTGCCAGCAGTCCTCACGGCACAGATACGCAGTATTTT | CASSPHGTDTQYF
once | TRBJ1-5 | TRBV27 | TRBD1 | TGTGCCAGCAGTCCGGACAGGGGGGGGGCCAATCAGCCCCAGCATTTT | CASSPDRGGANQPQHF
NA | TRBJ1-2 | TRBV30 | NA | TGTGCCTGGAGTGTACAACGAGACAGAAGCTACACCTTC | CAWSVQRDRSYTF
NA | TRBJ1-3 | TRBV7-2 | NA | TGTGCCAGCAGCCGACAGGCTATCTCTGGAAACACCATATATTTT | CASSRQAISGNTIYF
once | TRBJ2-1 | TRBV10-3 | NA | TGTGCCATCAGTGATGGGGACTACAATGAGCAGTTCTTC | CAISDGDYNEQFF
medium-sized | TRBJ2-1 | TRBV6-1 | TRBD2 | TGTGCCAGCACCCCAGGACTAGCGTTTGACAATGAGCAGTTCTTC | CASTPGLAFDNEQFF
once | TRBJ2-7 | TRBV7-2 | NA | TGTGCCAGCAGCTTCCAGCTAGCCCGCGAGCAGTACTTC | CASSFQLAREQYF
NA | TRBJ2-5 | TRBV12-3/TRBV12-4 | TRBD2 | TGTGCCAGCAGTCGAGGACTAGCAGACCAAGAGACCCAGTACTTC | CASSRGLADQETQYF
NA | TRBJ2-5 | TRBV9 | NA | TGTGCCAGCAGCACAAGACAGCTAGAGACCCAGTACTTC | CASSTRQLETQYF
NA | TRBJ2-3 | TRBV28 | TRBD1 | TGTGCCAGCAGGGTCCAGGGGGTCACAGATACGCAGTATTTT | CASRVQGVTDTQYF
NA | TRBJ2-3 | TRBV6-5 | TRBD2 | TGTGCCAGCAGTTACGAGGCGGGAGGGCCGACAGATACGCAGTATTTT | CASSYEAGGPTDTQYF
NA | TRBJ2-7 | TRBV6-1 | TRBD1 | TGTGCCAGCAGTGACAGGCCGGGACAGGGGGTATACGAGCAGTACTTC | CASSDRPGQGVYEQYF
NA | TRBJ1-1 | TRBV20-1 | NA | TGCAGTGCGGGATTCCGGGTGAACACTGAAGCTTTCTTT | CSAGFRVNTEAFF
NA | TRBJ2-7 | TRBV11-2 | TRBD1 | TGTGCCAGCACACGACAGGGCGCCGCCTACGAGCAGTACTTC | CASTRQGAAYEQYF
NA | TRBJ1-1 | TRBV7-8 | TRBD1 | TGTGCCAGCAGTAATCCTTACAGGGGGAGGTCTGAAGCTTTCTTT | CASSNPYRGRSEAFF
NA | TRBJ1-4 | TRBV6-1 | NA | TGTGCCAGCAGGCCCACAGGTTCCGGGGTCAATGAAAAACTGTTTTTT | CASRPTGSGVNEKLFF
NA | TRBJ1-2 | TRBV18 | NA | TGTGCCAGCTCAGAGGACAGAAACTATGGCTACACCTTC | CASSEDRNYGYTF
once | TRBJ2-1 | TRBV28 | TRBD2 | TGTGCCAGCAGTGCTAGCGGGAGTGCTTCATACAATGAGCAGTTCTTC | CASSASGSASYNEQFF
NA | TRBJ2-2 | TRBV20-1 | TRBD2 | TGCAGTGCTAGGTTACGGACTAGCGGGAGGGCGCCCGGGGAGCTGTTTTTT | CSARLRTSGRAPGELFF
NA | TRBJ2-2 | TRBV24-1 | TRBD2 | TGTGCCACCAGTGATTTCACTAGCGAGACCGGGGAGCTGTTTTTT | CATSDFTSETGELFF
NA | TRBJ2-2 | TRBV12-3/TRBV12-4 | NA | TGTGCCAGCAGTTTAGCGGGAGTTAGGACCGGGGAGCTGTTTTTT | CASSLAGVRTGELFF
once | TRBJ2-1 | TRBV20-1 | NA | TGCAGTGCTAGAGTTGGGGGCTATCTCAATGAGCAGTTCTTC | CSARVGGYLNEQFF
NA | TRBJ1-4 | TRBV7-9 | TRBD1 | TGTGCCAGCAGCTCGACAGGGTTTGGAGAAAAACTGTTTTTT | CASSSTGFGEKLFF
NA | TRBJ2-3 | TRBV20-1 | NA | TGCAGTGCTACCGCGACAGATACGCAGTATTTT | CSATATDTQYF
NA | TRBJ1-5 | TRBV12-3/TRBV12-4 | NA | TGTGCCAGCAGCCTGGCTGGGGTGGATCAGCCCCAGCATTTT | CASSLAGVDQPQHF
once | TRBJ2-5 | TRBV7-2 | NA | TGTGCCAGCAGCTTAGAACTAGCCCAAGAGACCCAGTACTTC | CASSLELAQETQYF
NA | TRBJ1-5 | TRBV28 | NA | TGTGCCAGCAGGGGGGGGAACAATCAGCCCCAGCATTTT | CASRGGNNQPQHF
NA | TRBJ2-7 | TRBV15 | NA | TGTGCCACCAGCAGAGAGTTGCTTCTCTACGAGCAGTACTTC | CATSRELLLYEQYF
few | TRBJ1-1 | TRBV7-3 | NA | TGTGCCAGCAGCTTATCAGGGAGAACTGAAGCTTTCTTT | CASSLSGRTEAFF
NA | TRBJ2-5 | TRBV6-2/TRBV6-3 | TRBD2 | TGTGCCAGCACCCCCCTGGCAGGGCGGGAGAAGGAGACCCAGTACTTC | CASTPLAGREKETQYF
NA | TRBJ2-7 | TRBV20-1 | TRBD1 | TGCAGCTCGGACGCGGGACAGGGGACCAGCGAGCAGTACTTC | CSSDAGQGTSEQYF
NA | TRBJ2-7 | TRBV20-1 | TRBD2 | TGCAGTGCTGGTCCGGCGAGCTTTCGGACTAGCGGGAGGAACGAGCAGTACTTC | CSAGPASFRTSGRNEQYF
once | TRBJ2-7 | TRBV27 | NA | TGTGCCAGCAGTTTAAACAGAGATACCTACGAGCAGTACTTC | CASSLNRDTYEQYF
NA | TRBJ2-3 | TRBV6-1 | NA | TGTGCCAGCCAGGGAAACACAGATACGCAGTATTTT | CASQGNTDTQYF
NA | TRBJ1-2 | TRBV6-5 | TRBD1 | TGTGCCAGCAGTTCCATTCAGGGGGCAGCTGGCTACACCTTC | CASSSIQGAAGYTF
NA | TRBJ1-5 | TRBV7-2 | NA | TGTGCCAGCAGCTTGGCCGAAGGACAGCCCCAGCATTTT | CASSLAEGQPQHF
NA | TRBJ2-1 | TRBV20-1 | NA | TGCAGTGCTAGGCACGGAACTGAGCAGTTCTTC | CSARHGTEQFF
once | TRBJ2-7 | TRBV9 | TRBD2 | TGTGCCAGCAGCGTAGCGGGAGGGCCGTATGAGCAGTACTTC | CASSVAGGPYEQYF
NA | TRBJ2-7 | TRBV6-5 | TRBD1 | TGTGCCAGCAGTTACCGACAGGGTCAGTACGAGCAGTACTTC | CASSYRQGQYEQYF
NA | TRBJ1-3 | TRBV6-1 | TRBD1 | TGTGCCAGCAGTGACTCAGGGGGCAGCTCTGGAAACACCATATATTTT | CASSDSGGSSGNTIYF
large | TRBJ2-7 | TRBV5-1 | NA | TGCGCCAGCAGCCCAAACAACCAGGCCTACGAGCAGTACTTC | CASSPNNQAYEQYF
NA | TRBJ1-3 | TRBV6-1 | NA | TGTGCCAGCAGGAGACAACTCTCTGGAAACACCATATATTTT | CASRRQLSGNTIYF